This T cell receptor (beta chain) was sequenced for a study of shared clonotypes between healthy human individuals. CDR1 and CDR2 (germline): GTSNPN, SVGIG (reference sequence). V gave up 1 base and J gave up 9 bases, with 7 bases separating them. This CDR3 region has 11 residues. The study separated CD4+ cells into CD45RA+ naive and CD45RA-negative memory subsets. Deep was the level used in running the assay. Each subset's genomic DNA was split evenly across several immunoSEQ plates. Repertoires were generated with immunoSEQ multiplex PCR, while TCRdb's copy carries only in-frame clones and drops some. The sample records around 2.1 million clones, approximately 96% being singletons.

The chain combines TRBV30 with TRBJ2-1; no firm D call. The TCR originated in a man between 18 and 29 years old in good health. Sequencing was carried out using naive CD4+ T cells sorted from blood. The subset denotes: CD45RA+ positively selected. CDR3 amino acids: CAWSAGREQFF. The CDR3 DNA reads as TGTGCCTGGAGTGCTGGACGTGAGCAGTTCTTC.